This T cell receptor beta chain was documented in a study of T-cell memory formation after mild COVID-19 (TCRdb year 2021). Concerning the study at large: Most TCR sequence clusters were specific to one of the two donors. In a couple of donors, T-cell clones that expanded and contracted after mild COVID-19 were tracked by sequencing TCRalpha and TCRbeta repertoires over time. Two young, previously healthy adult volunteers made up the cohort, one male and one female.

PBMCs were isolated by Ficoll-Paque density gradient centrifugation. Sequencing took place on an Illumina NovaSeq 6000. cDNA libraries for TCRalpha and TCRbeta were prepared by 5'RACE using constant-segment primers, with sample barcodes and unique molecular identifiers added. Trizol reagent was used to extract RNA from every sample. Amplification of the libraries took two PCR steps, and the second step added a second sample barcode plus Illumina TruSeq adapters. Libraries were sequenced on an Illumina NovaSeq with 2 x 150 bp paired-end reads. The authors' analysis ran thus. The reads were demultiplexed and collapsed into UMI-guided consensus sequences using migec v1.2.7. Using mixcr v2.1.11, UMI consensuses were aligned to TRA and TRB V and J templates and then assembled into clonotypes. A clonotype was counted as expanded or contracted only when both edgeR and NoisET called the clonotype significant, with the noise models trained on biological replicates. For edgeR calls, a false discovery rate-adjusted p below 0.01 and a log2 fold-change threshold of 1 were applied. As an exploratory analysis of dynamics, max-normalized trajectories of the 1000 most abundant clonotypes were examined by PCA with hierarchical clustering. Separately sequenced CD4+ and CD8+ repertoires were used to assign a CD4 or CD8 phenotype to each responding clone. In-frame beta chains were kept once TCRdb had trimmed the public reads at Q25 with fastp and called clones with MiXCR. When rows share a CDR3 protein, they turn into one entry using the most common DNA and genes. V and J calls and clone size were set by TCRdb, not the authors. The sample table records 130,000 to 150,000 distinct CDR3 sequences; about a fifth of these occur just once. The top ten clones comprise about 2% of the sample.

The study at large found these results: Balanced CD4/CD8 phenotypes were observed for clones contracting from day 15 to 85, whereas a bias towards CD4+ was observed for a second wave of clones expanding from day 15 to 37. Only a couple of mild cases were covered by the study, and larger cohorts that include severe cases with pre-infection samples were considered necessary. Some responding clones were detected in pre-infection memory, which suggested that pre-existing cross-reactive memory T cells had joined the SARS-CoV-2 response. The second-wave clones that peaked on day 37 were not confirmed to be SARS-CoV-2 specific. Contracting CD4+ clones turned up mainly in the CM and EM memory subsets, whereas EMRA was where CD8+ clones were enriched.

As regards this clonotype: The antigen it binds to is not known. Per-base quality was not reported, and no clone a single base away is much larger than it.

The receptor was derived from an adult woman who had mild COVID-19 (a few samples of this study predate the infection). The sample titles of this study are shuffled in the database, so cell type and time point are left out; the donor was told from shared clones. The specimen was PBMCs or a T cell subset sorted from them (not recorded which).

The DNA sequence is as follows: TGTGCCAGCAGCTTAAACCCAGGACAGGGCTATGGCTACACCTTC. Its translation is CASSLNPGQGYGYTF. The chain is assembled from TRBV7-2 and TRBJ1-2; 8 middle bases align to TRBD1. Trimmed from V: 2 bases; trimmed from J: 4 bases; junction bases lacking a gene match: 6. CDR3 length: 15 amino acids, cysteine to phenylalanine. Only the CDR3 region is kept as DNA, spanning 45 bases read in frame from base 1. Taken from the germline V gene, the CDR1 and CDR2 loops are SGHTA and FQGNSA.